The table lists the clone carrying this TCR beta chain with many counts. Its specificity is not known. V was cut by 4 bases and J by 2 bases, with 12 bases left in between. CDR3 length: 14 residues. Germline values: CDR1 SGHTA, CDR2 FQGNSA. This entry belongs to a study of post-analysis software for immune sequencing data. The study, taken as a whole, reports: The authors found that F measure strongly co-clustered same-batch samples. When patients were compared with controls, a handful of TRBV segments were more frequent, TRBV5-6, TRBV5-1 and TRBV20-1 among them. A significant reduction in normalized Chao1 diversity was observed in multiple sclerosis patients versus controls.

TCR beta cDNA libraries had unique molecular identifiers. Each CDR3 protein is one row after TCRdb ran MiXCR on the PCR reads. Counted here are some 500,000 distinct CDR3 sequences, around 40% occurring once; the ten biggest clones make up 9% to 14%. Sequencing used blood. This chain connects TRBV7-2 to TRBJ2-7, with a tentative D call TRBD1 (6 bases). This TCR derives from a girl aged 5-17 years with multiple sclerosis. CDR3 amino acids: CASSSNRVAYEQYF. CDR3 DNA: TGTGCCAGCAGCTCCAACAGGGTAGCCTACGAGCAGTACTTC.